This TCR beta chain came from a study of blood T cell repertoires in COVID-19. Study overall: Acute-phase and convalescent COVID-19 samples originated in the United States, Italy and Spain. Nucleic acid was either cDNA or gDNA, and it came from T cells, B-cell-depleted T cells, or PBMCs.

As processed by the authors: The assay estimated nucleated cells by amplifying reference gene primers. Using immunoSEQ multiplex PCR, the repertoire was profiled, and TCRdb retains in-frame clones only, with some absent. V and J calls and clone size are copied from that table; D and trimming were computed from the DNA. The sample shows hundreds of thousands of clones, 70% to 90% of them seen only once. V lost 5 bases to trimming and J lost 14 bases, with 16 bases between them. This CDR3 is built from 13 residues. The sequencing sample was made of peripheral blood. The rearrangement joins TRBV12-3 or TRBV12-4 to TRBJ1-6; no clear D. The sequence was obtained from a woman in her 50s who had recovered from COVID-19. The CDR3 nucleotides are TGTGCCAGCAGTCAGTCGGGTCTTTTGGCCCTCCACTTT. Encoded protein: CASSQSGLLALHF.